The source of this T cell receptor beta chain is a study of cytomegalovirus exposure and HLA in healthy donors. The study's findings and limits: Later analysis demonstrated an association between a missense DCLRE1C variant and TCR beta V- and J-gene trimming. Among TCR sequences, most were rare, though some public TCRs appeared in many donors.

For this clone: Its target is not known.

PCR employed 60 Vbeta and 13 Jbeta primers. Here immunoSEQ multiplex PCR was the method, and the copy in TCRdb shows in-frame clones only, minus some. The data contain around 110,000 clones, roughly three quarters of them singletons. The CDR3 totals 17 residues. From germline, CDR1 is LNHDA and CDR2 SQIVND (reference sequence). Trimming at V came to 7 bases and at J to 3 bases, leaving 16 bases not matched to a gene. The chain has TRBV19 and TRBJ1-1, with 8 bases identical to TRBD1. The TCR comes from a woman aged 18 to 35 in good health and CMV-seronegative. Input material: PBMCs. The CDR3 coding sequence is TGTGCCAGTAATGGACAGGGAGGATCTTCTTTCTACACTGAAGCTTTCTTT. It translates to CASNGQGGSSFYTEAFF.